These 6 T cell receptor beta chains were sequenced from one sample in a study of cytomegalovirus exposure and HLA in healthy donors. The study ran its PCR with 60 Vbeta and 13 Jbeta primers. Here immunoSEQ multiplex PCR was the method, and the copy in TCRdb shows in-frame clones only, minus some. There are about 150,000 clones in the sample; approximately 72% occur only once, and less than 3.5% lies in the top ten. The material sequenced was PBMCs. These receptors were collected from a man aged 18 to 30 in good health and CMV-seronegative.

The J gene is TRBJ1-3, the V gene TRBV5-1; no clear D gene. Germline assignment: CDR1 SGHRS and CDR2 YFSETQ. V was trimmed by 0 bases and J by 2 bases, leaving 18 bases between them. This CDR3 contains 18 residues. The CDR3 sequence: CASSLASGVERPGNTIYF. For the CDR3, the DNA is TGCGCCAGCAGCTTGGCGTCCGGGGTGGAGCGGCCTGGAAACACCATATATTTT.

The CDR3 region is CASSPSGRTEAFF. The CDR3 DNA sequence: TGTGCCAGCAGCCCCTCTGGGAGGACTGAAGCTTTCTTT. This rearrangement joins TRBV6-5 to TRBJ1-1; D is uncertain. This CDR3 has 13 residues. CDR1 is MNHEY and CDR2 is SVGAGI in the germline V gene. The V and J ends lost 6 bases and 5 bases respectively, with 13 bases between them.

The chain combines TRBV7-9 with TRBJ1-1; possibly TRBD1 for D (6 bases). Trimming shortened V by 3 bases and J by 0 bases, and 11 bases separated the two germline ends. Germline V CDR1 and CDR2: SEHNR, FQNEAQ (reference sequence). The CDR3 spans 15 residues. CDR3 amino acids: CASSFGRGLNTEAFF. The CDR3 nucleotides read TGTGCCAGCAGCTTCGGGAGGGGGTTGAACACTGAAGCTTTCTTT.

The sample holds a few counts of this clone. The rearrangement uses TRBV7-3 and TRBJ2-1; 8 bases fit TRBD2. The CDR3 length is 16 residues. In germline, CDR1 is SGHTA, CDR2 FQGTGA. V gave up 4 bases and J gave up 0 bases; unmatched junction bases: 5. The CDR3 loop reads CASSSTGGSSYNEQFF. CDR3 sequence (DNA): TGTGCCAGCAGCTCGACGGGGGGGAGCTCCTACAATGAGCAGTTCTTC.

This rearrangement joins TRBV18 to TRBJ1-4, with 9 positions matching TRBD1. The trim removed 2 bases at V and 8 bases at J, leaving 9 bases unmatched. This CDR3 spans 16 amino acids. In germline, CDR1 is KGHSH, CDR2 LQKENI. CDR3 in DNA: TGTGCCAGCTCACCAAGGCGGGGACAGGGCCGAGAAAAACTGTTTTTT. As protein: CASSPRRGQGREKLFF. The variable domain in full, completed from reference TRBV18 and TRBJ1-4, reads NAGVMQNPRHLVRRRGQEARLRCSPMKGHSHVYWYRQLPEEGLKFMVYLQKENIIDESGMPKERFSAEFPKEGPSILRIQQVVRGDSAAYFCASSPRRGQGREKLFFGSGTQLSVL.

In DNA form, the CDR3 reads TGCGCCAGTTTGGCCGGGACTAGCGGCACAGATACGCAGTATTTT. It yields the protein CASLAGTSGTDTQYF. The chain combines TRBV10-2 with TRBJ2-3, with 10 nucleotides matching TRBD2. V was clipped by 9 bases and J by 1 base; unmatched bases: 7. CDR1 is WSHSY and CDR2 is SAAADI in the germline V gene. The CDR3 has 15 residues.